This T cell receptor (beta chain) was captured in a study of radiotherapy plus CTLA-4 blockade in lung cancer. Profiled with immunoSEQ multiplex PCR; TCRdb holds only in-frame clones, not every one. The top ten hold roughly 10% of the sample, which has tens of thousands of clones, roughly 72% seen once. On this clone: Its antigen is not identified.

Study observations and caveats: Strongest reported response predictors: early blood clone changes and post-radiation interferon-beta. Researchers report tumor-derived TCR clones expanding in blood after radiotherapy plus ipilimumab.

The length of the CDR3 is 12 residues. Germline V lookup: CDR1 LGHNA, CDR2 YNFKEQ. Trimming pared 0 bases from V and 7 bases from J, leaving 6 bases between. With ipilimumab providing CTLA-4 blockade, focal radiation was administered to patients who had chemo-refractory metastatic non-small-cell lung cancer. Sequenced material: peripheral blood, taken from a patient treated with radiotherapy plus ipilimumab. This TCR was recovered from a human donor with non-small cell lung cancer who had stable disease on radiotherapy plus ipilimumab. V and J are TRBV4-2 and TRBJ1-2; the D is unclear. The CDR3 is CASSQDFSGYTF. CDR3 sequence (DNA): TGTGCCAGCAGCCAAGACTTCAGTGGCTACACCTTC.